This T cell receptor (beta chain) was captured in a study of beta chain features in type 1 diabetes. General study results and limits: The study found moderately but significantly shorter TCRB CDR3s in all four CD4+ subsets of Type 1 diabetes patients.

Every isolated RNA sample was fully reverse transcribed, so sequencing captured expressed TCRB transcripts. The assay was immunoSEQ multiplex PCR, and TCRdb's table has in-frame clones only and misses some. The sample has approximately 250,000 clones, around 9.9% seen once; the top ten hold around 0.018%. There are a few counts of this clone. Antigen: not known. The CDR3 sequence is 15 residues long. J lost 0 bases, V lost 2 bases, and 2 bases had no gene match. CDR1 is MDHEN and CDR2 is SYDVKM in the germline V gene. The receptor's source is a young man with type 1 diabetes. Material: naive CD4+ T cells from blood. The chain couples TRBV28 to TRBJ2-3; 7 bases align to TRBD2. This chain's CDR3 is CASSLAGVSTDTQYF. CDR3 in DNA: TGTGCCAGCAGTTTAGCGGGGGTAAGCACAGATACGCAGTATTTT.